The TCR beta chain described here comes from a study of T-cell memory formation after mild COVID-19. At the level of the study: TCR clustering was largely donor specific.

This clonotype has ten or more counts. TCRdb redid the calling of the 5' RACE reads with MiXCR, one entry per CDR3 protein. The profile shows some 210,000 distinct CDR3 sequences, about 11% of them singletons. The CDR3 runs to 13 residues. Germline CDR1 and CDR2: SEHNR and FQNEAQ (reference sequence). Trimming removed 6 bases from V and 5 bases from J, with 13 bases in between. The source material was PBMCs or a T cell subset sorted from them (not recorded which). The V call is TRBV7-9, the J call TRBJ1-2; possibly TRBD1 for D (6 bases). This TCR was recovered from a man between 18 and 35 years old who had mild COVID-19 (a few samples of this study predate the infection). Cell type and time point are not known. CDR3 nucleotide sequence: TGTGCCAGCAGTTCATTACAGGGATATGGCTACACCTTC. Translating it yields CASSSLQGYGYTF. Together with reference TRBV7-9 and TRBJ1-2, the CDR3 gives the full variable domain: DTGVSQNPRHKITKRGQNVTFRCDPISEHNRLYWYRQTLGQGPEFLTYFQNEAQLEKSRLLSDRFSAERPKGSFSTLEIQRTEQGDSAMYLCASSSLQGYGYTFGSGTRLTVV.